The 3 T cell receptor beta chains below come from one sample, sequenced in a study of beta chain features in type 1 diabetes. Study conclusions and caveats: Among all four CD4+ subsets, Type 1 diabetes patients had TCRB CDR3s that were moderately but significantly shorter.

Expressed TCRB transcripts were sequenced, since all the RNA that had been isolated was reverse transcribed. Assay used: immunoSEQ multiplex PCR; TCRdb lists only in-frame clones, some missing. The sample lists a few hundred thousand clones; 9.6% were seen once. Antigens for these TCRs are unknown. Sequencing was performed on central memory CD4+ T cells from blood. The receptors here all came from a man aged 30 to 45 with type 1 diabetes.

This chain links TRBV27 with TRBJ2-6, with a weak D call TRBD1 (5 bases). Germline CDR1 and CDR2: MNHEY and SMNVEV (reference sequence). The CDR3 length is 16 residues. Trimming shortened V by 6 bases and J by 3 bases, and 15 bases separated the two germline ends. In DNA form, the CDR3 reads TGTGCCAGCAGACGAACAGGTCAATTTGGGGCCAACGTCCTGACTTTC. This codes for CASRRTGQFGANVLTF.

CDR3 DNA: TGTGCCAGCAGTTACTCGTCCGGGATGGAGACAGATACGCAGTATTTT. It codes for CASSYSSGMETDTQYF. The chain links TRBV6-5 to TRBJ2-3, with D tentatively TRBD2 (5 bases). Germline V gene data show CDR1 as MNHEY and CDR2 as SVGAGI. The V end was cut by 0 bases, the J end by 3 bases, with 13 bases between. The CDR3 is made up of 16 amino acids.

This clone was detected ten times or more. CDR3 nucleotides: TGTGCCAGTAGTTCGATAGGCGGAGTAAATGAGCAGTTCTTC. It is translated as CASSSIGGVNEQFF. The chain combines TRBV19 with TRBJ2-1, with D uncertain. V dropped 5 bases and J dropped 7 bases, with 15 bases sitting between them. This CDR3 has 14 amino acids. From germline, CDR1 is LNHDA and CDR2 SQIVND (reference sequence).